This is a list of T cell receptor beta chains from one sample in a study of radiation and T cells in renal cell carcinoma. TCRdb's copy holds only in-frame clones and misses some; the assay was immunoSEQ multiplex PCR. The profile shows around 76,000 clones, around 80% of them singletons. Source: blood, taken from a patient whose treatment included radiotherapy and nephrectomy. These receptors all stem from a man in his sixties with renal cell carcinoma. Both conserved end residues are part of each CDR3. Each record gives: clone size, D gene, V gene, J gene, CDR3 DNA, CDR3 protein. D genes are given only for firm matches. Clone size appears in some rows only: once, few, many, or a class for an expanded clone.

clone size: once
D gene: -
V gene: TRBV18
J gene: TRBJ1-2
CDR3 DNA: TGTGCCAGCTCACGCCAGGGCCCCTATGGCTACACCTTC
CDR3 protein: CASSRQGPYGYTF

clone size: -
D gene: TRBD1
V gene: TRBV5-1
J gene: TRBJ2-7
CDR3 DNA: TGCGCCAGCAGCCCTAGACAGGGTGGGTCCTACGAGCAGTACTTC
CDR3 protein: CASSPRQGGSYEQYF

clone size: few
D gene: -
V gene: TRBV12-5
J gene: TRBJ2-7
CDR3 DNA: TGTGCTAGTGGACCTGGCGGGAACGGGTACGAGCAGTACTTC
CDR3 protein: CASGPGGNGYEQYF

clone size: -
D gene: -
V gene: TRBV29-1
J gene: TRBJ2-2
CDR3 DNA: TGCAGCGTTGAAGATAAGGCAACGAACACCGGGGAGCTGTTTTTT
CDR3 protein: CSVEDKATNTGELFF

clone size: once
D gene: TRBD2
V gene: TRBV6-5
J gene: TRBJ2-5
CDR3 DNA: TGTGCCAGCAGAACTAGCGGGAGAGAGACCCAGTACTTC
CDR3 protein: CASRTSGRETQYF

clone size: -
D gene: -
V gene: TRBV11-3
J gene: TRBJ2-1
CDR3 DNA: TGTGCCAGCAGCTTAGTAAGTCGGAATGAGCAGTTCTTC
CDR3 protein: CASSLVSRNEQFF

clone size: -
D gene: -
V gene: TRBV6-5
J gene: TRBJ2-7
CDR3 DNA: TGTGCCAGCAGTTACTCAACCGGGGCCATCTACGAGCAGTACTTC
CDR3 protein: CASSYSTGAIYEQYF

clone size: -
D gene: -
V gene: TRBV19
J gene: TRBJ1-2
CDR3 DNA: TGTGCCAGTATTTCTCAGGGAACCTATGGCTACACCTTC
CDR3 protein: CASISQGTYGYTF

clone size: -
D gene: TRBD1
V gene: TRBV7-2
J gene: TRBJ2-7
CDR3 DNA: TGTGCCAGCAGACCGGGACAGGGCTTTTACGAGCAGTACTTC
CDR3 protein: CASRPGQGFYEQYF

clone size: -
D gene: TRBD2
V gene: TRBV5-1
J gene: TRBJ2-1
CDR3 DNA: TGCGCCAGCAGCCCTGGGACTAGCGGGACAGCGCAGTTCTTC
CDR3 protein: CASSPGTSGTAQFF

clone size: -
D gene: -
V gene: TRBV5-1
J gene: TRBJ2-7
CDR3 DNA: TGCGCCAGCAGCTTGGGAATCGGGGGAGGAAGAGGTTACGAGCAGTACTTC
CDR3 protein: CASSLGIGGGRGYEQYF

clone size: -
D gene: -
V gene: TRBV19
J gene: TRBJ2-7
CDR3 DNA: TGTGCCAGTAGTAGCGATTACGAGCAGTACTTC
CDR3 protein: CASSSDYEQYF

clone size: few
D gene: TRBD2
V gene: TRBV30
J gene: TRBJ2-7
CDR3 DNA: TGTGCCTGGAGTTGGTCTAGCGGGAACGAGCAGTACTTC
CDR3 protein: CAWSWSSGNEQYF

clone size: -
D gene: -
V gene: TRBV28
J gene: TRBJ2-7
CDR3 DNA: TGTGCCAGCAGTCCTATATCATCAGGGTACGAGCAGTACTTC
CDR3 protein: CASSPISSGYEQYF

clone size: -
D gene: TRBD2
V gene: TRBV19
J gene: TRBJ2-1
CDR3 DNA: TGTGCCAGTAGCCTGGGGACTACCAATGAGCAGTTCTTC
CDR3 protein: CASSLGTTNEQFF

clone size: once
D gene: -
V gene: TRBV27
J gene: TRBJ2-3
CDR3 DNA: TGTGCCAGCACTTTCAACCCCCCTAGGGGACCCACAGATACGCAGTATTTT
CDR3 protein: CASTFNPPRGPTDTQYF

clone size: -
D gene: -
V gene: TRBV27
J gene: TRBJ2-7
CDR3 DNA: TGTGCCACCGGGTATGGCGAGCAGTACTTC
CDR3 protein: CATGYGEQYF

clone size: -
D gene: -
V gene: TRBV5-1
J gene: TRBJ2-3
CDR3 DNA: TGCGCCAGCAGAATGACAGGCAACACAGATACGCAGTATTTT
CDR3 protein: CASRMTGNTDTQYF

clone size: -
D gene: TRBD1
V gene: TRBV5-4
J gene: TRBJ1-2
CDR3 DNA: TGTGCCAGCAGCTTACAGGGGGCGAGAGGCTACACCTTC
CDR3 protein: CASSLQGARGYTF

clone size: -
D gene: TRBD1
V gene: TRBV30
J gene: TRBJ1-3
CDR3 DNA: TGTGCCTGGAGATATGGGACAGCTGGAAACACCATATATTTT
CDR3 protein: CAWRYGTAGNTIYF

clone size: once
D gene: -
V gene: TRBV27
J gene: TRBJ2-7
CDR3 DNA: TGTGCCAGCAGTTTATCTGGTAGCGGCGAGCAGTACTTC
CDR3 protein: CASSLSGSGEQYF

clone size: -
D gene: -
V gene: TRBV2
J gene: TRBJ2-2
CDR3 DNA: TGTGCCAGCAGGGATAGCGGTCTCACCGGGGAGCTGTTTTTT
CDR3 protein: CASRDSGLTGELFF

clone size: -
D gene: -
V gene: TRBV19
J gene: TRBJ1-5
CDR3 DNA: TGTGCCAGTGGGGGAGGGTTCGATCAGCCCCAGCATTTT
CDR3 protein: CASGGGFDQPQHF

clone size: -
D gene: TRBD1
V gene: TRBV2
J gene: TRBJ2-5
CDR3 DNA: TGTGCCAGCAGTGCGGGGACAGGGGGGCAAGAGACCCAGTACTTC
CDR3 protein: CASSAGTGGQETQYF

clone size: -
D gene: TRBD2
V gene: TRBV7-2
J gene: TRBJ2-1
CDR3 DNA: TGTGCCAGCAGCCTATCCCCGGGGACTAGCGGGAGGGCCCGGTTCTTC
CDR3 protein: CASSLSPGTSGRARFF

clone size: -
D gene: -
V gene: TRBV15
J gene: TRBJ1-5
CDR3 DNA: TGTGCCACCAGCAGAGAGGGACCTTTAATGATGCTTCAGCCCCAGCATTTT
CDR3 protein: CATSREGPLMMLQPQHF

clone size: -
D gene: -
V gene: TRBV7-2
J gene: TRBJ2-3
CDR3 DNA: TGTGCCAGCAGCCAGGACTTCTATAGCACAGATACGCAGTATTTT
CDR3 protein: CASSQDFYSTDTQYF

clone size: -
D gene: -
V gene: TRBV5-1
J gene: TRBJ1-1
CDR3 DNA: TGCGCCAGCAGCCCCGGCCCCTCGACGAACACTGAAGCTTTCTTT
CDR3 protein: CASSPGPSTNTEAFF

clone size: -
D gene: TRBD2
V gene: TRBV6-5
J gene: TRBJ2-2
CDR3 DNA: TGTGCCAGCAGTTATGCTAGCGGGATTGGGGAGCTGTTTTTT
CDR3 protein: CASSYASGIGELFF

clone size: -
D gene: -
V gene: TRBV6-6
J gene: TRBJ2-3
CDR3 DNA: TGTGCCAGCATAGAGGGAGGCACAGATACGCAGTATTTT
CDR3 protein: CASIEGGTDTQYF

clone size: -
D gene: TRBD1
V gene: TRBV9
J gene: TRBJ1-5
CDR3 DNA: TGTGCCAGCAGCCCGGACAGGGGCCCTCAGCCCCAGCATTTT
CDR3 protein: CASSPDRGPQPQHF

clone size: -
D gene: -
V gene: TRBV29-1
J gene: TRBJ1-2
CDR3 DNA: TGCAGCGTTGGGATAGACACCTACACCTTC
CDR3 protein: CSVGIDTYTF

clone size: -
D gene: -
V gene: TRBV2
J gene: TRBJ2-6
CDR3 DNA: TGTGCCAGCAGTGAGGTGGGGTGGAGCTCTGGGGCCAACGTCCTGACTTTC
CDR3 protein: CASSEVGWSSGANVLTF

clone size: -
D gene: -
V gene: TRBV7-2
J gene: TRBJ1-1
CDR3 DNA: TGTGCCAGCAGCTTAAATCGGATGAACACTGAAGCTTTCTTT
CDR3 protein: CASSLNRMNTEAFF

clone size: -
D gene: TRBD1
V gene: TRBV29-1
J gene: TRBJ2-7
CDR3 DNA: TGCAGCGTTGAACCGGGACAGGGGACTTCCTACGAGCAGTACTTC
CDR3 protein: CSVEPGQGTSYEQYF

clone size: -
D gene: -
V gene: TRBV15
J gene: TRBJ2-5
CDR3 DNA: TGTGCCACCAGTACAGGGAACCAAGAGACCCAGTACTTC
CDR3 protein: CATSTGNQETQYF

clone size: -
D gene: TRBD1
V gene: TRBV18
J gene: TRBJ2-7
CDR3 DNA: TGTGCCAGCTCACCAAGGACAGGGCCCTACGAGCAGTACTTC
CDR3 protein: CASSPRTGPYEQYF

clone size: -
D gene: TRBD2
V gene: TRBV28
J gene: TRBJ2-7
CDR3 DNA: TGTGCCAGCAGTTTAGGCGGGTTGGCTAGCGGGAGGCGCGAGCAGTACTTC
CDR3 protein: CASSLGGLASGRREQYF

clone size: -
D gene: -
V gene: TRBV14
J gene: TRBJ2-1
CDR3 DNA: TGTGCCAGCAGCCAGCCTAGTAGCAATGAGCAGTTCTTC
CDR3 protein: CASSQPSSNEQFF

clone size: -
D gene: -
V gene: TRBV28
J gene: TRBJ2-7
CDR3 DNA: TGTGCCAGCAGGCGACGAGCGGCCTACTACGAGCAGTACTTC
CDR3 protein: CASRRRAAYYEQYF